The T cell receptor (beta chain) under discussion was sequenced for a study of blood T cells in healthy people across ages. General study findings and limits: Age advanced and TCR beta diversity per million T cells fell, roughly linearly. Long-lived donors exceeded aged donors in naive CD4+ cells and diversity. Correlation between TCR beta diversity and naive T cell percentage was strong.

The donors, aged roughly 6 to 90, were healthy Caucasians from Russia. Sample-barcoded 5' priming and a J-beta primer mix drove a second PCR of roughly 7 to 11 cycles. Using its own MiXCR run on the 5' RACE reads, TCRdb lists one record per CDR3 protein. The sample has about 1.7 million distinct CDR3 sequences, roughly 27% seen once. This CDR3 has 13 amino acids. CDR1 is SEHNR and CDR2 is FQNEAQ in the germline V gene (reference sequence). V gave up 1 base and J gave up 6 bases, with 10 bases separating them. A remark on this clonotype: Its antigen is as yet unknown.

The receptor was isolated from a woman aged 25 to 45 in good health. The specimen was blood. The chain joins TRBV7-9 to TRBJ2-7; D is uncertain. CDR3 in DNA: TGTGCCAGCAGCTTAGTGGCTGGACCCGAGCAGTACTTC. Protein: CASSLVAGPEQYF.